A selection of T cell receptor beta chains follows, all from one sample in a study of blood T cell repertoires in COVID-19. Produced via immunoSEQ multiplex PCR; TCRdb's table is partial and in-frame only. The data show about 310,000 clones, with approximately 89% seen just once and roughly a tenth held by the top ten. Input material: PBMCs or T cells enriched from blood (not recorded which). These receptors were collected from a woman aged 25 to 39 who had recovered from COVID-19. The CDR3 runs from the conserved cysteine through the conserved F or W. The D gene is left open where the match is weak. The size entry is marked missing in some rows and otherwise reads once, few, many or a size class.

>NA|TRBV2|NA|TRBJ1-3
CASDGGGSGNTIYF
TGTGCCAGCGACGGGGGGGGCTCTGGAAACACCATATATTTT
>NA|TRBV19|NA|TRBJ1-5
CASMGGGRIKPQHF
TGTGCCAGTATGGGGGGGGGCAGGATTAAGCCCCAGCATTTT
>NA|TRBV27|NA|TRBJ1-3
CASSLDRLGTIYF
TGTGCCAGCAGTTTAGACAGGTTGGGCACCATATATTTT
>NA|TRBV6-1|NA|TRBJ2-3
CASSEASGATDTQYF
TGTGCCAGCAGTGAAGCTAGTGGGGCCACAGATACGCAGTATTTT
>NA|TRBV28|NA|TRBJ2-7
CASYRASYEQYF
TGTGCAAGCTACAGGGCCTCCTACGAGCAGTACTTC
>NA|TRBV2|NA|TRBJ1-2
CASSEVVTLYGYTF
TGTGCCAGCAGTGAAGTGGTCACCCTATATGGCTACACCTTC
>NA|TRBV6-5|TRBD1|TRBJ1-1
CASSSTGVYEAFF
TGTGCCAGCAGTTCCACAGGGGTTTATGAAGCTTTCTTT
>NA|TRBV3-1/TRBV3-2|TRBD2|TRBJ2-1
CASSQDTSLAGDEQFF
TGTGCCAGCAGCCAAGATACGAGCCTAGCGGGGGATGAGCAGTTCTTC
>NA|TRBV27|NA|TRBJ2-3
CASSESGSGTFTDTQYF
TGTGCCAGCAGTGAGTCCGGGAGCGGAACTTTCACAGATACGCAGTATTTT
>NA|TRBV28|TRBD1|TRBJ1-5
CASTQGGSGQPQHF
TGTGCCAGCACCCAAGGGGGCTCGGGGCAGCCCCAGCATTTT
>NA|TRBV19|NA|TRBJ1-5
CASSAWPEGNQPQHF
TGTGCCAGTAGCGCCTGGCCCGAGGGCAATCAGCCCCAGCATTTT
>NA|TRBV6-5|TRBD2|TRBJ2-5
CASSYSALAGTTQYF
TGTGCCAGCAGTTACTCAGCACTAGCGGGTACAACCCAGTACTTC
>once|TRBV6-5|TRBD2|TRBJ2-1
CASTPGGIYNEQFF
TGTGCCAGCACCCCCGGGGGGATCTACAATGAGCAGTTCTTC
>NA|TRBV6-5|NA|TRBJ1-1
CASSPGGANTEAFF
TGTGCCAGCAGCCCGGGAGGGGCGAACACTGAAGCTTTCTTT
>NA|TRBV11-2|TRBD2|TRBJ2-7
CASSLDLLASGRGSYEQYF
TGTGCCAGCAGCTTAGATCTACTTGCCAGCGGGAGGGGATCCTACGAGCAGTACTTC
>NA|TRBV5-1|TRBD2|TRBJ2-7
CASSRAGSSYEQYF
TGCGCCAGCAGCCGAGCGGGATCGTCCTACGAGCAGTACTTC
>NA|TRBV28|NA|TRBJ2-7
CASSFYTAGDIYEQYF
TGTGCCAGCAGTTTTTATACGGCAGGGGACATCTACGAGCAGTACTTC
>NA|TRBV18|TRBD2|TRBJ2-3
CASSPSELAGTDTQYF
TGTGCCAGCTCACCCTCGGAGCTAGCGGGCACAGATACGCAGTATTTT
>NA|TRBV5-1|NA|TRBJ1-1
CASSLNRHLLMNTEAFF
TGCGCCAGCAGCTTGAACAGACACTTACTCATGAACACTGAAGCTTTCTTT
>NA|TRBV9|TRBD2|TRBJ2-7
CASSVSGSVNEQYF
TGTGCCAGCAGCGTGAGCGGGAGTGTAAACGAGCAGTACTTC
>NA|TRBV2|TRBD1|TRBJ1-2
CASTRAGQGLIDGYTF
TGTGCCAGCACCCGGGCTGGACAGGGGCTGATTGACGGCTACACCTTC
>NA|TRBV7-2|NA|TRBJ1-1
CASSLEQGWNTEAFF
TGTGCCAGCAGCTTGGAACAGGGTTGGAACACTGAAGCTTTCTTT
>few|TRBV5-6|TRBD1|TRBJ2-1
CASSYGTGIVNEQFF
TGTGCCAGCAGCTACGGGACAGGGATTGTCAATGAGCAGTTCTTC
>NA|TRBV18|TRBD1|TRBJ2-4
CASSPNLGTGAKNIQYF
TGTGCCAGCTCACCAAATCTGGGGACAGGGGCCAAAAACATTCAGTACTTC
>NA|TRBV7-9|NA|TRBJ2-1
CASSRVHEQFF
TGTGCCAGCAGCCGTGTCCATGAGCAGTTCTTC
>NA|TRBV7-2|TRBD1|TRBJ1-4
CASSLTGTENEKLFF
TGTGCCAGCAGCTTGACCGGGACAGAGAATGAAAAACTGTTTTTT
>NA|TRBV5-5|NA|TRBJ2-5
CASSFRSQETQYF
TGTGCCAGCAGCTTTCGGAGTCAAGAGACCCAGTACTTC
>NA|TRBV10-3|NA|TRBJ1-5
CAISGVQEGGNQPQHF
TGTGCCATCAGTGGGGTACAGGAAGGAGGCAATCAGCCCCAGCATTTT
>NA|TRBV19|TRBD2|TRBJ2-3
CASRTYGGRTDTQYF
TGTGCCAGTAGGACTTATGGCGGGAGAACAGATACGCAGTATTTT
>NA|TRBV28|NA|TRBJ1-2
CASRPSGALSNYGYTF
TGTGCCAGCAGGCCGAGTGGGGCGCTGTCTAACTATGGCTACACCTTC
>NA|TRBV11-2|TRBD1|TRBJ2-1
CASKRFGTEDEQFF
TGTGCCAGCAAACGTTTTGGGACAGAAGATGAGCAGTTCTTC
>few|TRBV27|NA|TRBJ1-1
CASSPSGGVGEAFF
TGTGCCAGCAGCCCCAGCGGCGGAGTCGGTGAAGCTTTCTTT
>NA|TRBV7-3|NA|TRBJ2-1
CASSPSGPEYSSRNNEQFF
TGTGCCAGCAGCCCGAGCGGGCCGGAATACTCCTCCCGGAACAATGAGCAGTTCTTC
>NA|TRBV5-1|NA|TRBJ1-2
CASSLFNSANYGYTF
TGCGCCAGCAGCTTGTTCAACTCGGCTAACTATGGCTACACCTTC
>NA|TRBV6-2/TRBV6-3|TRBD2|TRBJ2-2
CASSDPGLASGELFF
TGTGCCAGCAGCGACCCGGGACTAGCGTCCGGGGAGCTGTTTTTT
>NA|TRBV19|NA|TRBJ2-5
CASSIFTEETQYF
TGTGCCAGTAGTATTTTTACTGAAGAGACCCAGTACTTC
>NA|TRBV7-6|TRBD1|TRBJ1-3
CASSSWTGKGNTIYF
TGTGCCAGCAGCTCGTGGACAGGGAAAGGAAACACCATATATTTT
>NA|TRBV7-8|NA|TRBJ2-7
CASSLWQGYEQYF
TGTGCCAGCAGCTTATGGCAGGGCTACGAGCAGTACTTC
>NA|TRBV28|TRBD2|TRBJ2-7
CASSFRVAGKSPYEQYF
TGTGCCAGCAGTTTTAGAGTAGCGGGAAAATCCCCCTACGAGCAGTACTTC
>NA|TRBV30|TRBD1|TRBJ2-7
CAWSSGTGFEQYF
TGTGCCTGGAGTTCCGGGACAGGGTTCGAGCAGTACTTC
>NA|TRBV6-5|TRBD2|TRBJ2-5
CASSYGGSSGETQYF
TGTGCCAGCAGTTACGGCGGGAGTAGTGGAGAGACCCAGTACTTC
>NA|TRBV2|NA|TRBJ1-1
CASSGEMNTEAFF
TGTGCCAGCTCCGGTGAGATGAACACTGAAGCTTTCTTT
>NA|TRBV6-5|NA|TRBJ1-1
CASSYASGTEAFF
TGTGCCAGCAGTTACGCCTCCGGGACAGAAGCTTTCTTT
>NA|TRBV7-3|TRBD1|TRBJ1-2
CASSLTGGLNYGYTF
TGTGCCAGCAGCTTAACAGGGGGCCTTAACTATGGCTACACCTTC
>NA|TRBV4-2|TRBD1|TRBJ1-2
CASSQEGQRYYGYTF
TGTGCCAGCAGCCAAGAGGGACAGCGATACTATGGCTACACCTTC
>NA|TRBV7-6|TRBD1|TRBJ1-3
CASSLQGQGGNTIYF
TGTGCCAGCAGCTTACAGGGACAGGGCGGAAACACCATATATTTT
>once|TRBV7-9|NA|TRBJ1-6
CASSLGPAGDNSPLHF
TGTGCCAGCAGCTTAGGCCCCGCGGGGGATAATTCACCCCTCCACTTT